This is a list of T cell receptor beta chains from one sample in a study of CD8 T cells in Susac syndrome. TCRdb re-called the immunoSEQ multiplex PCR reads with MiXCR, one entry per CDR3 protein. The sample includes 65,000 to 100,000 distinct CDR3 sequences, 90% to 97% seen only once; the top ten take 0.4% to 0.45%. The source material was CD8+ T cells from PBMCs. These TCRs come from a human donor with Susac syndrome. Both conserved end residues are part of each CDR3. D genes are given only for firm matches. The size entry is marked missing in some rows and otherwise reads once, few, many or a size class.

CASSSLGVPLHF,TGTGCCAGCAGCTCCCTCGGGGTACCCCTCCACTTT,TRBV13,NA,TRBJ1-6,NA
CASSLLLAPSYEQYF,TGTGCCAGCAGTTTATTACTAGCTCCCTCCTACGAGCAGTACTTC,TRBV12-3/TRBV12-4,NA,TRBJ2-7,NA
CASSYVPNGDEQFF,TGTGCCAGCAGTTACGTTCCCAACGGCGATGAGCAGTTCTTC,TRBV6-2/TRBV6-3,once,TRBJ2-1,NA
CASSPSIGYGYTF,TGTGCCAGCAGCCCATCGATCGGGTATGGCTACACCTTC,TRBV28,NA,TRBJ1-2,NA
CASSAGGNTEAFF,TGTGCCAGCAGCGCGGGGGGGAACACTGAAGCTTTCTTT,TRBV9,NA,TRBJ1-1,NA
CASSEAAGLNNEQFF,TGTGCCAGCAGTGAAGCAGCGGGGTTAAACAATGAGCAGTTCTTC,TRBV2,once,TRBJ2-1,TRBD2
CASSVDDKEQFF,TGTGCCAGCAGCGTAGACGACAAGGAGCAGTTCTTC,TRBV9,NA,TRBJ2-1,NA
CASSDVVGGRDTEAFF,TGTGCCAGCAGTGATGTCGTCGGGGGTCGGGACACTGAAGCTTTCTTT,TRBV7-2,once,TRBJ1-1,NA
CASSLVFRGSADYEQYF,TGTGCCAGCAGCTTAGTTTTTCGAGGTTCCGCCGACTACGAGCAGTACTTC,TRBV7-6,NA,TRBJ2-7,NA
CATSRDRSQGPYEQYF,TGTGCCACCAGCAGAGATCGATCCCAGGGCCCCTACGAGCAGTACTTC,TRBV15,NA,TRBJ2-7,NA
CSVTDPASYGYTF,TGCAGTGTTACGGACCCAGCCTCCTATGGCTACACCTTC,TRBV20-1,NA,TRBJ1-2,NA
CSARHSLSGRHQETQYF,TGCAGTGCTAGGCACTCTTTGAGCGGGAGGCACCAAGAGACCCAGTACTTC,TRBV20-1,NA,TRBJ2-5,TRBD2
CASSLISSDEQFF,TGTGCCAGCAGCTTAATCTCCAGCGATGAGCAGTTCTTC,TRBV7-3,NA,TRBJ2-1,NA
CASSFELASGRGEQFF,TGTGCCAGCAGCTTTGAATTGGCTAGCGGGAGGGGTGAGCAGTTCTTC,TRBV7-2,NA,TRBJ2-1,TRBD2
CSARSLAGASYEQYF,TGCAGTGCTAGATCCCTAGCGGGAGCGTCCTACGAGCAGTACTTC,TRBV20-1,NA,TRBJ2-7,TRBD2
CATSDGQGSDEQYF,TGTGCCACCAGTGATGGACAGGGGTCGGACGAGCAGTACTTC,TRBV24-1,NA,TRBJ2-7,TRBD1
CSASGTLPPSTDTQYF,TGCAGTGCTAGTGGGACACTTCCTCCTAGCACAGATACGCAGTATTTT,TRBV20-1,NA,TRBJ2-3,NA
CSARDLRASYEQYF,TGCAGTGCTAGAGACCTTAGAGCCTCCTACGAGCAGTACTTC,TRBV20-1,NA,TRBJ2-7,NA
CASSQRGGGEQFF,TGTGCCAGCAGCCAGCGGGGAGGCGGTGAGCAGTTCTTC,TRBV3-1,once,TRBJ2-1,NA
CSARGTGGLDEQFF,TGCAGTGCTAGAGGGACAGGGGGTCTTGATGAGCAGTTCTTC,TRBV20-1,once,TRBJ2-1,TRBD1
CASHGETQYF,TGTGCCAGCCATGGGGAGACCCAGTACTTC,TRBV25-1,NA,TRBJ2-5,NA
CAWDSTEAFF,TGTGCCTGGGACAGTACTGAAGCTTTCTTT,TRBV30,NA,TRBJ1-1,NA
CATSVIEQDEQYF,TGTGCCACCAGCGTGATAGAGCAGGACGAGCAGTACTTC,TRBV15,once,TRBJ2-7,NA
CASSLQRVGSYNEQFF,TGTGCCAGCAGCCTCCAGCGGGTGGGCTCCTACAATGAGCAGTTCTTC,TRBV14,NA,TRBJ2-1,NA
CSARQQGASTDTQYF,TGCAGTGCTAGACAACAGGGGGCAAGCACAGATACGCAGTATTTT,TRBV20-1,NA,TRBJ2-3,TRBD1